This is a list of T cell receptor beta chains from one sample in a study of control samples from healthy donors and cancer patients. The data were produced by immunoSEQ multiplex PCR, yet TCRdb's version contains in-frame clones alone and is incomplete. The sample carries about 130,000 clones, roughly 90% recorded once. The specimen sequenced was blood. All receptors derive from a middle-aged man in good health. Both conserved end residues are part of each CDR3. Fields, in order: clone size, V gene, J gene, D gene, CDR3 DNA, CDR3 protein. The D gene is left open where the match is weak. Expanded clones get a size class; other rows say once, few or many, or leave the size out.

abundance: few; v_gene: TRBV6-5; j_gene: TRBJ2-7; d_gene: TRBD1; CDR3nt: TGTGCCAGCAGGAGGGGGGACAGGGGCCCAAACGAGCAGTACTTC; CDR3aa: CASRRGDRGPNEQYF
abundance: NA; v_gene: TRBV6-2/TRBV6-3; j_gene: TRBJ2-7; d_gene: TRBD2; CDR3nt: TGTGCCAGCAGTCCCACGCGAGCGGGGGGACCCTCCTACGAGCAGTACTTC; CDR3aa: CASSPTRAGGPSYEQYF
abundance: NA; v_gene: TRBV13; j_gene: TRBJ2-7; d_gene: NA; CDR3nt: TGTGCCAGCAGCTTAGCAGGGAACTACGAGCAGTACTTC; CDR3aa: CASSLAGNYEQYF
abundance: NA; v_gene: TRBV18; j_gene: TRBJ2-5; d_gene: NA; CDR3nt: TGTGCCAGCTCACCAATGGGACAATTCCAAGAGACCCAGTACTTC; CDR3aa: CASSPMGQFQETQYF
abundance: NA; v_gene: TRBV11-2; j_gene: TRBJ1-2; d_gene: NA; CDR3nt: TGTGCCAGCAGCTCCCCCGGTCGGGCTAACTATGGCTACACCTTC; CDR3aa: CASSSPGRANYGYTF
abundance: once; v_gene: TRBV3-1/TRBV3-2; j_gene: TRBJ2-5; d_gene: TRBD1; CDR3nt: TGTGCCAGCAGTTGGGACAGGGGCCAAGAGACCCAGTACTTC; CDR3aa: CASSWDRGQETQYF
abundance: NA; v_gene: TRBV18; j_gene: TRBJ1-5; d_gene: NA; CDR3nt: TGTGCCAGCTCATCTAGCGAAGGGAATCAGCCCCAGCATTTT; CDR3aa: CASSSSEGNQPQHF
abundance: NA; v_gene: TRBV19; j_gene: TRBJ2-3; d_gene: TRBD2; CDR3nt: TGTGCCAGTAGTATAGCGGCGAGAGGCGGGGGGGCCACAGATACGCAGTATTTT; CDR3aa: CASSIAARGGGATDTQYF
abundance: NA; v_gene: TRBV18; j_gene: TRBJ2-3; d_gene: TRBD1; CDR3nt: TGTGCCAGCTCACCAAGGGACAGGGAACAGTATTTT; CDR3aa: CASSPRDREQYF
abundance: once; v_gene: TRBV19; j_gene: TRBJ2-7; d_gene: TRBD1; CDR3nt: TGTGCCAGTAGCAACACCGGGACAGGGGGCGAGCAGTACTTC; CDR3aa: CASSNTGTGGEQYF
abundance: NA; v_gene: TRBV3-1/TRBV3-2; j_gene: TRBJ1-6; d_gene: NA; CDR3nt: TGTGCCAGCAGCCAAAAGTTGGGCCTCTATAATTCACCCCTCCACTTT; CDR3aa: CASSQKLGLYNSPLHF
abundance: NA; v_gene: TRBV19; j_gene: TRBJ1-1; d_gene: NA; CDR3nt: TGTGCCAGTAGTATTCTCACACAGTCTGAAGCTTTCTTT; CDR3aa: CASSILTQSEAFF
abundance: NA; v_gene: TRBV13; j_gene: TRBJ2-7; d_gene: TRBD2; CDR3nt: TGTGCCAGCAGCTCCGGTCCCGGACTACTAGCGGAGACGTACGAGCAGTACTTC; CDR3aa: CASSSGPGLLAETYEQYF
abundance: few; v_gene: TRBV19; j_gene: TRBJ1-5; d_gene: NA; CDR3nt: TGTGCCAGTAGTATAGGAGGGGGGGCACGCAATCAGCCCCAGCATTTT; CDR3aa: CASSIGGGARNQPQHF
abundance: NA; v_gene: TRBV19; j_gene: TRBJ2-7; d_gene: NA; CDR3nt: TGTGCCAGTACTAAAGGTATCGGGTCTACCTACGAGCAGTACTTC; CDR3aa: CASTKGIGSTYEQYF
abundance: NA; v_gene: TRBV7-9; j_gene: TRBJ2-2; d_gene: NA; CDR3nt: TGTGCCAGCAGCCAGGACAGTGGGGCCGGGGAGCTGTTTTTT; CDR3aa: CASSQDSGAGELFF
abundance: NA; v_gene: TRBV19; j_gene: TRBJ2-3; d_gene: NA; CDR3nt: TGTGCCAGTAGTAGGACATTCATCACAGCAGATACGCAGTATTTT; CDR3aa: CASSRTFITADTQYF
abundance: NA; v_gene: TRBV28; j_gene: TRBJ1-5; d_gene: TRBD1; CDR3nt: TGTGCCAGCAACCAACTTACGGGGGACAGGGCGAAGCATTTT; CDR3aa: CASNQLTGDRAKHF
abundance: NA; v_gene: TRBV27; j_gene: TRBJ1-2; d_gene: NA; CDR3nt: TGTGCCAGCAGAGTCTCGGGACAATTCCGTGGCTACACCTTC; CDR3aa: CASRVSGQFRGYTF
abundance: NA; v_gene: TRBV9; j_gene: TRBJ1-1; d_gene: NA; CDR3nt: TGTGCCAGCAGTAGATCAGGGGACACTGAAGCTTTCTTT; CDR3aa: CASSRSGDTEAFF
abundance: NA; v_gene: TRBV3-1/TRBV3-2; j_gene: TRBJ2-5; d_gene: TRBD1; CDR3nt: TGTGCCAGCAGCCAATCACCGGGACAGGGGGAGACCCAGTACTTC; CDR3aa: CASSQSPGQGETQYF
abundance: NA; v_gene: TRBV5-4; j_gene: TRBJ2-7; d_gene: NA; CDR3nt: TGTGCCAGCAGCTTGGGCCGGGGGATCGACGAGCAGTACTTC; CDR3aa: CASSLGRGIDEQYF
abundance: NA; v_gene: TRBV7-3; j_gene: TRBJ2-7; d_gene: TRBD1; CDR3nt: TGTGCCAGCAGCTTACGGGACAGGGGGCCCTACGAGCAGTACTTC; CDR3aa: CASSLRDRGPYEQYF
abundance: NA; v_gene: TRBV19; j_gene: TRBJ2-7; d_gene: NA; CDR3nt: TGTGCCAGTAGTGGGGAGGTCGCCCTCTTCTACGAGCAGTACTTC; CDR3aa: CASSGEVALFYEQYF
abundance: once; v_gene: TRBV7-9; j_gene: TRBJ1-5; d_gene: NA; CDR3nt: TGTGCCAGCAGCTTAGAGAGCAATCAGCCCCAGCATTTT; CDR3aa: CASSLESNQPQHF
abundance: NA; v_gene: TRBV18; j_gene: TRBJ1-2; d_gene: NA; CDR3nt: TGTGCCAGCTCACCCGGGGACACCACGGCCTATGGCTACACCTTC; CDR3aa: CASSPGDTTAYGYTF
abundance: NA; v_gene: TRBV3-1/TRBV3-2; j_gene: TRBJ2-3; d_gene: NA; CDR3nt: TGTGCCAGCCGCCCGGGCGGGGCGACAGATACGCAGTATTTT; CDR3aa: CASRPGGATDTQYF
abundance: NA; v_gene: TRBV28; j_gene: TRBJ2-3; d_gene: TRBD1; CDR3nt: TGTGCCAGCAGTCGTCGGACAGGGACAGATACGCAGTATTTT; CDR3aa: CASSRRTGTDTQYF
abundance: NA; v_gene: TRBV29-1; j_gene: TRBJ1-5; d_gene: NA; CDR3nt: TGCAGCGTTGTGGACAGCTCTAGCAATCAGCCCCAGCATTTT; CDR3aa: CSVVDSSSNQPQHF
abundance: NA; v_gene: TRBV4-1; j_gene: TRBJ1-5; d_gene: NA; CDR3nt: TGCGCCAGCAGCCATCACGGGAGCAATCAGCCCCAGCATTTT; CDR3aa: CASSHHGSNQPQHF
abundance: NA; v_gene: TRBV5-5; j_gene: TRBJ2-7; d_gene: TRBD1; CDR3nt: TGTGCCAGCAGCCAATCCGGACAGGTATCCGAGCAGTACTTC; CDR3aa: CASSQSGQVSEQYF
abundance: few; v_gene: TRBV6-5; j_gene: TRBJ2-1; d_gene: NA; CDR3nt: TGTGCCAGCAGTTCCACTTGGAGCTCCTACAATGAGCAGTTCTTC; CDR3aa: CASSSTWSSYNEQFF